The 15 T cell receptor beta chains reported below all come from one sample, sequenced in a study of cytomegalovirus exposure and HLA in healthy donors (dated 2017 in TCRdb). Libraries were constructed by the immunoSEQ multiplex PCR assay. For the multiplex PCR, a mixture combining 60 forward primers for TCR Vbeta segments and 13 reverse primers for TCR Jbeta segments was used. As stored in TCRdb, this immuneACCESS dataset retains in-frame rearrangements with V and J assigned. A fraction of the clones does not appear; measured against another copy, unresolved V genes explain less than half of the discrepancy, and the remainder lacks a known reason. This sample comprises about 200,000 clones, about 80% of them detected only once. Over 1.1% of the sample is taken by the ten largest. The sample comprised PBMCs. The receptors stem from a girl aged 10 to 17 in good health and CMV-seronegative.

CDR3 loop: CASSTGFSNQPQHF. The CDR3 DNA reads TGTGCCAGCTCAACAGGGTTTAGCAATCAGCCCCAGCATTTT. The rearrangement joins TRBV18 to TRBJ1-5; D possibly corresponds to TRBD1 (6 bases). Germline V gene sequence: CDR1 KGHSH, CDR2 LQKENI. The CDR3 is made up of 14 amino acids. With 5 bases removed from V and 0 bases from J, the gap between germline ends came to 8 bases.

The rearrangement links TRBV27 to TRBJ1-2; 11 bases line up with TRBD1. The CDR3 has 19 residues. Germline-derived CDR1 and CDR2 are MNHEY and SMNVEV (reference sequence). The J segment lost 2 bases and the V segment lost 8 bases, leaving 19 bases of the junction unmatched. This CDR3 reads CASGTQDLGRDRGNYGYTF. In nucleotides, the CDR3 is TGTGCCAGCGGAACCCAGGACCTTGGCCGGGACAGGGGGAACTATGGCTACACCTTC.

The chain has TRBV6-5 and TRBJ1-4, with TRBD1 matching over 7 bases. The V and J ends lost 2 bases and 10 bases, in that order; junction bases with no gene match: 7. There are 14 residues in the CDR3. Germline CDR1 MNHEY, CDR2 SVGAGI. This CDR3 reads CASSYPGQPGKLFF. Written as DNA, the CDR3 is TGTGCCAGCAGTTACCCGGGACAGCCCGGAAAACTGTTTTTT.

This clone was seen only once. The genes are TRBV9 and TRBJ2-2, with 7 bases matching TRBD2. The germline gives CDR1 SGDLS, CDR2 YYNGEE. Trimming cost V 0 bases and J 5 bases; bases outside gene matches: 7. The CDR3 contains 16 residues. In nucleotides, the CDR3 is TGTGCCAGCAGCGTAGTGGCGGGGGACCTGACCGGGGAGCTGTTTTTT. Its protein is CASSVVAGDLTGELFF.

This chain joins TRBV5-1 and TRBJ1-2, with 7 bases that match TRBD1. CDR1 SGHRS and CDR2 YFSETQ come from the germline V gene. The CDR3 loop spans 14 amino acids. With 4 bases clipped from V and 2 bases from J, the junction kept 5 bases outside the gene matches. DNA of the CDR3: TGCGCCAGCAGCACCAGGACAGGAAACTATGGCTACACCTTC. Its protein is CASSTRTGNYGYTF.

This clone was observed once. The CDR3 DNA reads TGTGCCAGCAGCGTAACCCCCGGGACAGCAAACAATGAGCAGTTCTTC. Encoded protein: CASSVTPGTANNEQFF. V usage is TRBV9 and J usage is TRBJ2-1, with 7 nucleotides matching TRBD1. The V gene end was trimmed by 1 base and the J gene end by 5 bases; junction bases not matched to a gene: 9. CDR1 is SGDLS and CDR2 is YYNGEE in the germline V gene. The CDR3 extends over 16 amino acids. The full variable domain, rest sourced from reference TRBV9 and TRBJ2-1, is DSGVTQTPKHLITATGQRVTLRCSPRSGDLSVYWYQQSLDQGLQFLIQYYNGEERAKGNILERFSAQQFPDLHSELNLSSLELGDSALYFCASSVTPGTANNEQFFGPGTRLTVL.

The rearrangement links TRBV5-6 to TRBJ2-5; 10 bases map to TRBD2. The ends lost 5 bases at V and 0 bases at J; junction bases unmatched: 10. Per germline, CDR1 SGHDT and CDR2 YYEEEE. The CDR3 loop spans 17 amino acids. CDR3 in amino acids: CASRSRPSGGDQETQYF. The CDR3 nucleotides read TGTGCCAGCAGATCGAGGCCTAGCGGGGGCGACCAAGAGACCCAGTACTTC.

This rearrangement joins TRBV19 to TRBJ1-3; D is perhaps TRBD1 (5 bases). V gave up 7 bases and J gave up 3 bases, with 10 bases separating them. Per the germline V gene, CDR1 is LNHDA and CDR2 is SQIVND (reference sequence). There are 13 residues in the CDR3. The CDR3 region has the DNA TGTGCCAGTACGGCGGGGGTTGGAAACACCATATATTTT. Protein sequence: CASTAGVGNTIYF.

There are a few counts of this clone. The chain has TRBV28 and TRBJ2-7; D uncertain. Trimming took 6 bases from V and 6 from J, leaving 12 bases between them. This CDR3 has 12 residues. Germline CDR1 reads MDHEN; CDR2 reads SYDVKM. CDR3 in amino acids: CASSLITSEQYF. The CDR3 DNA reads TGTGCCAGCAGCCTCATCACGAGCGAGCAGTACTTC.

The V and J genes are TRBV6-5 and TRBJ2-1, with a possible D match to TRBD1 (6 bases). CDR3 length: 14 amino acids. Germline V lookup: CDR1 MNHEY, CDR2 SVGAGI. V was clipped by 10 bases and J by 7 bases, with 20 bases between them. CDR3 protein: CATHRTGKNNEQFF. The CDR3 nucleotides read TGTGCCACCCATCGCACAGGGAAAAATAATGAGCAGTTCTTC.

This clone was observed a single time. In DNA, the CDR3 is TGTGCCAGCAGGAGCGGAATGCGACTAAATGGCTACACCTTC. Translated, it gives CASRSGMRLNGYTF. The chain links TRBV28 to TRBJ1-2; D unclear. This CDR3 region has 14 residues. The germline V gene encodes CDR1 MDHEN and CDR2 SYDVKM. Trimming cost V 6 bases and J 6 bases, with 17 bases left between them.

The V call is TRBV28, the J call TRBJ1-3, with D tentatively TRBD1 (5 bases). Between the trimmed V and J ends, which lost 1 base and 4 bases, there was a span of 11 bases. The germline gives CDR1 MDHEN, CDR2 SYDVKM. The CDR3 totals 15 residues. This chain's CDR3 is CASSLSRERGNTIYF. CDR3 bases: TGTGCCAGCAGTTTATCCAGGGAAAGGGGAAACACCATATATTTT.

This chain joins TRBV19 and TRBJ1-1, with D possibly matching TRBD1 (6 bases). Trimming took 1 base from V and 2 from J, leaving 11 bases between them. Germline V gene lookup returns CDR1 LNHDA and CDR2 SQIVND (reference sequence). This CDR3 region has 15 residues. In nucleotides, the CDR3 is TGTGCCAGTAGTATAGGAGGACAGATAAACACTGAAGCTTTCTTT. Its translation is CASSIGGQINTEAFF.

The chain carries TRBV10-3 and TRBJ2-5; TRBD1 agrees at 7 bases. There are 14 residues in the CDR3. CDR1 is ENHRY, CDR2 SYGVKD, per germline. The V segment lost 4 bases and the J segment 2 bases; nucleotides outside the gene matches: 4. CDR3 sequence: CAISGGQPQETQYF. DNA for the CDR3: TGTGCCATCAGTGGGGGACAGCCGCAAGAGACCCAGTACTTC.

V gene TRBV6-6 combines with J gene TRBJ2-3, with 10 nucleotides matching TRBD2. J lost 2 bases, V lost 4 bases, and 6 bases had no gene match. Germline values: CDR1 MNHNY, CDR2 SVGAGI (reference sequence). The CDR3 totals 16 residues. CDR3 residues: CASSSPGLASTDTQYF. The DNA of the CDR3 is TGTGCCAGCAGTTCCCCGGGACTAGCGTCCACAGATACGCAGTATTTT.